The subject of this entry is one T cell receptor beta chain. This clone's antigen is unknown. No base qualities exist here, and no much larger clone lies one base off it. Participants in the prospective study were enrolled through a virtual design, were aged roughly 18 to 100 years, and lived in 20 to 30 United States geographic areas. To assign participants to cohorts, the prospective study relied on clinical history that participants themselves reported in a screening survey and a study questionnaire. Recovered participants in ImmuneRACE Cohort 3 were defined as having two consecutive negative NP/OP PCR tests, clearance from a healthcare professional, or resolution of symptoms. In the prospective study, mobile phlebotomists collected whole blood, serum and a nasopharyngeal or oropharyngeal swab from each participant. Over a roughly 2-month period, participants in the prospective study had the option of providing additional blood draws and questionnaires. Prospective study blood samples were shipped either frozen or at room temperature before DNA extraction.

The record originates from a study of blood T cell repertoires in COVID-19 (dated by TCRdb to the early 2020s). Background on the whole study: Samples from collaborators originated in the United States, Italy and Spain and spanned both the acute and convalescent phases of COVID-19. The prospective study material was composed of cDNA or gDNA derived from T cells, B-cell-depleted T cells, or PBMCs. Samples were obtained from the ongoing ImmuneRACE study (first 160 participants) and from about 1,300 subjects provided by 6 global collaborators. Where available, HLA class I and class II types were taken from metadata supplied by the sample provider and were not determined by assay-based typing. Sample metadata almost always included a de-identified subject ID, COVID-19 status, age in years and sex. A freely available public database, intended as a resource for researchers studying the immune response to SARS-CoV-2, is where the repertoires were released. Subjects who had been exposed to COVID-19, were actively infected with it, or had recovered from it provided the deeply sampled blood TCRbeta repertoires that made up the dataset.

Overall study results and their limits: How much clinical and demographic metadata was included differed by source and by participant, and the metadata was provided uncurated.

A distance of 7 bases separates the germline ends of V and J, which lose 0 bases and 2 bases respectively. The germline V gene (reference sequence) sets CDR1 to LNHNV and CDR2 to YYDKDF. From cysteine to phenylalanine, the CDR3 is 14 amino acids long. Here the CDR3 DNA is all that survives: 42 bases in frame from base 1. The immunoSEQ Assay, a bias-controlled multiplex PCR, was used to amplify TCRbeta CDR3 regions from genomic DNA. In the original analysis: The number of nucleated cells in each sample was estimated from the amplification of reference gene primers within the assay. To quantify the absolute abundance of each unique TCRbeta CDR3 rearrangement, sequence reads were collapsed and filtered. For each sample, productive Simpson clonality was calculated as the square root of Simpson's diversity index over productive rearrangements. TCRdb obtained this table from immuneACCESS and retained in-frame rearrangements with V and J assigned. These tables miss some clones; where compared with another copy, unresolved V genes account for less than half of the shortfall, and the remainder is unexplained. V, J and clone size are taken as reported in that table, and D and trimming were inferred from the DNA itself. For this sample there are fewer than 400,000 clones; over 85% appear just once. Of the sample, 1.7% is held by the ten largest clones.

Rearrangement joined TRBV15 to TRBJ1-2, with a weak D call of TRBD1 (5 bases match). The sequencing sample was made of PBMCs or T cells enriched from blood (not recorded which). This clonotype originated in a woman in her twenties or thirties who had recovered from COVID-19. CDR3 region: CATSRDRVNYGYTF. The nucleotide sequence reads TGTGCCACCAGCAGAGACAGGGTGAACTATGGCTACACCTTC.